One sample yielded the 10 T cell receptor beta chains listed below, sequenced in a study of shared clonotypes between healthy human individuals. The assay was immunoSEQ multiplex PCR, and TCRdb's table has in-frame clones only and misses some. The table lists some 510,000 clones, 70% to 80% of them singletons. The sample taken for sequencing was PBMCs. These receptors came from a woman aged 40 to 50 in good health. Some clones in this sample may be carry-over from other donors' samples.

The rearrangement uses TRBV19 and TRBJ2-7; TRBD2 might be the D (6 bases). The V and J ends lost 3 bases and 1 base respectively, with 13 bases between them. The CDR3 consists of 15 residues. The V gene's germline CDR1 is LNHDA and CDR2 SQIVND (reference sequence). CDR3 DNA: TGTGCCAGTAGTATGCGGGACGGAGAATCCTACGAGCAGTACTTC. Amino acid sequence: CASSMRDGESYEQYF.

The chain combines TRBV7-2 with TRBJ2-1, with 9 positions matching TRBD2. CDR1 and CDR2 from the germline V gene are SGHTA and FQGNSA. This CDR3 contains 16 residues. Trimming removed 1 base from V and 7 bases from J; junction bases left unmatched: 8. The chain's CDR3 is CASSLGVLAGVNEQFF. As DNA, the CDR3 is TGTGCCAGCAGCTTAGGAGTTTTAGCGGGAGTTAATGAGCAGTTCTTC.

The chain links TRBV5-1 to TRBJ2-3; either TRBD1 or TRBD2 may fit D (5 bases each). The V and J ends lost 9 bases and 2 bases respectively, with 19 bases between them. The germline CDR1 and CDR2 sequences are SGHRS and YFSETQ. The CDR3 is made up of 15 amino acids. This CDR3 reads CATQPEGQNTDTQYF. The CDR3 bases are TGCGCCACCCAGCCTGAGGGGCAAAACACAGATACGCAGTATTTT.

The chain joins TRBV28 to TRBJ2-1; tentatively, D is TRBD1 or TRBD2 (6 bases each). Germline loops: CDR1 MDHEN, CDR2 SYDVKM. Deletions cut 5 bases from V and 14 bases from J, with 25 bases between. This CDR3 comprises 15 residues. The CDR3 region is CASSDLRRGRDFKFF. The CDR3 region has the DNA TGTGCCAGCAGTGACCTACGACGGGGGCGCGATTTTAAGTTCTTC.

The rearrangement uses TRBV5-4 and TRBJ2-3; TRBD2 agrees at 9 bases. Unmatched junction bases numbered 4, after V lost 2 bases and J lost 0 bases. This CDR3 is 16 amino acids long. From germline, CDR1 is SGHNT and CDR2 YYREEE (reference sequence). DNA for the CDR3: TGTGCCAGCAGCTTACTAGCGGGCAGTAGCACAGATACGCAGTATTTT. Its translation is CASSLLAGSSTDTQYF.

The gene calls are TRBV27 and TRBJ2-1; 7 bases match TRBD1. V shed 4 bases and J 7 bases; nucleotides not matched to a gene: 10. The germline CDR1 and CDR2 sequences are MNHEY and SMNVEV (reference sequence). The CDR3 has 15 amino acids. As DNA, the CDR3 is TGTGCCAGCAGTTCGACAGGGTGGGTGAGGAATGAGCAGTTCTTC. Its translation: CASSSTGWVRNEQFF.

The chain has TRBV6-6 and TRBJ1-1; possibly TRBD1 for D (6 bases). With 5 bases removed from V and 1 base from J, the gap between germline ends came to 14 bases. There are 15 residues in the CDR3. The germline V gene has CDR1 MNHNY and CDR2 SVGAGI (reference sequence). CDR3 in DNA: TGTGCCAGCAGTCCCCAACCGACAGGGAACACTGAAGCTTTCTTT. As protein: CASSPQPTGNTEAFF.

V usage is TRBV6-4 and J usage is TRBJ2-1; possible D gene TRBD2, 5 bases. The germline V gene has CDR1 MRHNA and CDR2 SNTAGT. V was clipped by 0 bases and J by 4 bases, with 13 bases between them. The CDR3 runs to 16 residues. For the CDR3, the DNA is TGTGCCAGCAGTGACTCAAGTGACGGCGGGTACAATGAGCAGTTCTTC. This translates into CASSDSSDGGYNEQFF.

The V call is TRBV6-4, the J call TRBJ2-7; perhaps TRBD2 as D (5 bases). V lost 7 bases and J 2 bases, leaving 15 bases between the germline ends. This CDR3 is built from 14 residues. Germline values: CDR1 MRHNA, CDR2 SNTAGT. DNA for the CDR3: TGTGCCAGCATCCCCCGGGGTCCCACCTACGAGCAGTACTTC. It translates to CASIPRGPTYEQYF.

The rearrangement uses TRBV19 and TRBJ2-1; maybe TRBD2 (5 bases). The ends were cut back, 5 bases at V and 9 bases at J, with 20 bases in the middle. There are 15 residues in the CDR3. Germline values: CDR1 LNHDA, CDR2 SQIVND (reference sequence). In DNA, the CDR3 is TGTGCCAGTAGTGCAATTCACGGGAAGCAGGCTGAGCAGTTCTTC. Residues: CASSAIHGKQAEQFF.